The 3 T cell receptor beta chains below come from one sample, sequenced in a study of OX40 agonist ivuxolimab in advanced cancers. Data came from immunoSEQ multiplex PCR; TCRdb stores just in-frame clones and leaves some out. The repertoire holds roughly 53,000 clones, over 90% seen once, with around 19% in the top ten. This specimen was CD4+ or CD8+ T cells sorted from blood, taken in a trial of the OX40 agonist ivuxolimab. These receptors came from an adult with an advanced solid tumor such as melanoma, head and neck, liver or kidney cancer.

The rearrangement joins TRBV11-3 to TRBJ2-2; D is possibly TRBD1 (5 bases). The ends were cut back, 4 bases at V and 8 bases at J, with 11 bases in the middle. The CDR3 consists of 13 residues. In germline, CDR1 is SGHNT, CDR2 YENEEA. The CDR3 spells CASSSKGQGELFF. In nucleotides, the CDR3 is TGTGCCAGCAGCTCGAAGGGGCAGGGGGAGCTGTTTTTT.

This chain uses TRBV18 with TRBJ2-1; no clear D gene. Germline loops: CDR1 KGHSH, CDR2 LQKENI. V shed 2 bases and J shed 9 bases, with 17 bases lying between them. The CDR3 extends over 15 amino acids. The DNA of the CDR3 is TGTGCCAGCTCACCAGCGGCTCCGGAATGGGGTGAGCAGTTCTTC. Amino acid sequence: CASSPAAPEWGEQFF.

This chain joins TRBV5-1 and TRBJ2-7; the D gene is possibly TRBD2 (5 bases). Germline V gene data show CDR1 as SGHRS and CDR2 as YFSETQ. The length of the CDR3 is 14 residues. The germline V and J ends were trimmed by 3 bases and 1 base, with 11 bases remaining between them. The CDR3 loop reads CASSYTGISYEQYF. In DNA, the CDR3 is TGCGCCAGCAGCTACACCGGGATATCCTACGAGCAGTACTTC.